Presented here are 25 T cell receptor beta chains from one specimen sequenced in a study of CD8 T cells in ankylosing spondylitis. TCRdb re-derived calls from the 5' RACE reads in MiXCR, one entry per CDR3 protein. The profile shows roughly 150,000 distinct CDR3 sequences, about 7% of them singletons. The sequencing input was blood, either unsorted or a sorted T cell fraction (not recorded which). The receptors stem from a female donor with ankylosing spondylitis or in good health (not recorded which).

This clonotype has at least ten counts. The chain employs TRBV27 and TRBJ2-3; D is ambiguous. The germline V and J ends were trimmed by 7 bases and 1 base, with 9 bases remaining between them. The CDR3 spans 13 residues. Germline V gene lookup returns CDR1 MNHEY and CDR2 SMNVEV (reference sequence). The CDR3: CASISRGTDTQYF. In DNA, the CDR3 is TGTGCCAGCATTTCCCGGGGCACAGATACGCAGTATTTT.

About this clonotype: The germline gene is not matched at one end of the junction; a read error may be the cause. The chain is built from TRBV5-1 and TRBJ2-5, with D perhaps matching TRBD1 (6 bases). This CDR3 comprises 14 residues. Germline-derived CDR1 and CDR2 are SGHRS and YFSETQ. The CDR3 DNA follows: TGCGCCAGCAGCTTGGGACAGGAACAAGAGACCCAGCACTTC. Protein: CASSLGQEQETQHF.

This clonotype has at least ten counts. The chain combines TRBV12-3 or TRBV12-4 with TRBJ2-3, with a possible D match to TRBD1 (6 bases). V lost 3 bases, J lost 2 bases, and 9 bases lay in between. CDR3 length: 14 amino acids. Here the CDR3 DNA reads TGTGCCAGCAGTTTTGACAGGAACACAGATACGCAGTATTTT. Translating it yields CASSFDRNTDTQYF.

This clonotype has at least ten counts. The chain uses TRBV5-1 and TRBJ2-3; 10 bases line up with TRBD1. Trimming took 4 bases from V and 8 from J; bases not matched to a gene: 7. This CDR3 has 14 residues. Per the germline V gene, CDR1 is SGHRS and CDR2 is YFSETQ. CDR3 residues: CASSRRQGAGTQYF. In nucleotides, the CDR3 is TGCGCCAGCAGCAGAAGACAGGGGGCCGGTACGCAGTATTTT.

This clonotype was observed at least ten times. The rearrangement links TRBV9 to TRBJ1-2; D is undetermined. Germline V CDR1 and CDR2: SGDLS, YYNGEE. The CDR3 covers 13 residues. V shed 1 base and J shed 3 bases, with 7 bases lying between them. CDR3 in DNA: TGTGCCAGCAGCGTATCATCGGACTATGGCTACACCTTC. Its protein is CASSVSSDYGYTF.

This clonotype was seen ten or more times. The rearrangement joins TRBV12-5 to TRBJ1-5, with D possibly TRBD1 on 5 matching bases. CDR3 length: 15 amino acids. Germline CDR1 is LGHNT and CDR2 is FRNRAP. V was pared by 0 bases and J by 6 bases, with 12 bases between. The CDR3 region has the DNA TGTGCTAGTGGTTTGGTACACGGGGGGAGTCAGCCCCAGCATTTT. Translated: CASGLVHGGSQPQHF.

This clonotype occurred a few times. The J gene is TRBJ1-6, the V gene TRBV7-8; a weak D match, TRBD1 (5 bases). This CDR3 comprises 15 residues. Trimming stripped 1 base from V and 9 bases from J, with 13 bases between. Germline lookup yields CDR1 SGHVS and CDR2 FQNEAQ. CDR3 sequence reads: CASSLVWGEGSPLHF. In nucleotides, the CDR3 is TGTGCCAGCAGCTTAGTTTGGGGGGAAGGTTCACCCCTCCACTTT.

This clonotype was seen at least ten times. The chain employs TRBV20-1 and TRBJ2-1, with unresolved D. Germline V gene data show CDR1 as DFQATT and CDR2 as SNEGSKA (reference sequence). Trimming stripped 3 bases from V and 5 bases from J, with 8 bases between. There are 12 residues in the CDR3. CDR3: CSASTVNNEQFF. The DNA for the CDR3 is TGCAGTGCTAGCACAGTAAACAATGAGCAGTTCTTC.

This clonotype has at least ten counts. The chain combines TRBV7-9 with TRBJ1-1; possible D gene TRBD1, 5 bases. CDR1 and CDR2 (germline): SEHNR, FQNEAQ (reference sequence). The length of the CDR3 is 12 residues. V gave up 4 bases and J gave up 7 bases, with 10 bases separating them. The CDR3 is CASSSGTGEAFF. The CDR3, as DNA: TGTGCCAGCAGCTCCGGGACCGGTGAAGCTTTCTTT.

This clonotype was picked up many times. CDR3 in amino acids: CASNPEGGPSYNEQFF. In DNA, the CDR3 is TGCGCCAGCAACCCCGAGGGGGGGCCTTCCTACAATGAGCAGTTCTTC. The rearrangement uses TRBV5-1 and TRBJ2-1, with a possible D match to TRBD2 (7 bases). Looked up from germline, CDR1 is SGHRS and CDR2 is YFSETQ. The CDR3 is made up of 16 amino acids. V lost 6 bases and J lost 1, with 17 bases in between.

This clonotype has ten or more counts. V gene TRBV20-1 combines with J gene TRBJ1-4; no definite D call. The V gene's germline CDR1 is DFQATT and CDR2 SNEGSKA (reference sequence). The CDR3 loop spans 13 amino acids. Trimming removed 3 bases from V and 2 bases from J, with 7 bases in between. In DNA form, the CDR3 reads TGCAGTGCTAGCGAGGCGACTAATGAAAAACTGTTTTTT. Protein sequence: CSASEATNEKLFF.

Many counts were recorded for this clonotype. V gene TRBV20-1 combines with J gene TRBJ2-3; 15 nucleotides match TRBD2. Germline CDR1 DFQATT, CDR2 SNEGSKA (reference sequence). The CDR3 spans 15 residues. Germline trimming cut 5 bases from V and 9 bases from J; bases unmatched to any gene: 9. The DNA of the CDR3 is TGCAGTGCTTCGGGACTAGCGGGGGGCTTTGGAACGCAGTATTTT. Its protein is CSASGLAGGFGTQYF.

This clonotype was counted at least ten times. The chain is built from TRBV30 and TRBJ1-2; D remains ambiguous. The CDR3 has 12 amino acids. V was pared by 2 bases and J by 8 bases, with 12 bases between. CDR1 and CDR2 (germline): GTSNPN, SVGIG (reference sequence). The CDR3 sequence: CAWSRGPDGYTF. In DNA form, the CDR3 reads TGTGCCTGGAGTAGAGGGCCTGACGGCTACACCTTC.

There are many counts of this clonotype. The V gene is TRBV7-2, the J gene TRBJ2-3; the D gene is possibly TRBD2 (5 bases). With 1 base removed from V and 1 base from J, the gap between germline ends came to 9 bases. Germline CDR1 SGHTA, CDR2 FQGNSA. The CDR3 extends over 15 amino acids. CDR3 loop: CASSLDLAGTDTQYF. The CDR3 nucleotides read TGTGCCAGCAGCTTAGATCTAGCTGGCACAGATACGCAGTATTTT.

At least ten counts were recorded for this clonotype. The chain combines TRBV5-6 with TRBJ1-1; a weak D match, TRBD1 (5 bases). The CDR3 length is 13 residues. V gave up 2 bases and J gave up 7 bases, with 12 bases separating them. Per the germline V gene, CDR1 is SGHDT and CDR2 is YYEEEE. This CDR3 is CASSFVGAGEAFF. CDR3 coding DNA: TGTGCCAGCAGCTTTGTAGGGGCGGGTGAAGCTTTCTTT. Using reference TRBV5-6 and TRBJ1-1 for the parts outside the CDR3, the full variable domain is DAGVTQSPTHLIKTRGQQVTLRCSPKSGHDTVSWYQQALGQGPQFIFQYYEEEERQRGNFPDRFSGHQFPNYSSELNVNALLLGDSALYLCASSFVGAGEAFFGQGTRLTVV.

This clonotype was detected ten times or more. The chain recombines TRBV5-1 with TRBJ1-1; the D is unclear. In germline, CDR1 is SGHRS, CDR2 YFSETQ. This CDR3 has 15 residues. Trimming left V 4 bases short and J 1 base short, with 14 bases between. CDR3 amino acids: CASSADGQTNTEAFF. The CDR3 DNA is TGCGCCAGCAGCGCGGACGGCCAAACGAACACTGAAGCTTTCTTT.

This clonotype occurred many times. This chain uses TRBV5-1 with TRBJ1-2; 7 bases map to TRBD1. The germline gives CDR1 SGHRS, CDR2 YFSETQ. V dropped 4 bases and J dropped 2; count of bases not matched to a gene: 11. The CDR3 is made up of 16 amino acids. The CDR3: CASSPSRTGSNYGYTF. In nucleotides, the CDR3 is TGCGCCAGCAGCCCATCCCGGACAGGCTCCAACTATGGCTACACCTTC. The variable domain in full, with the rest retrieved from reference TRBV5-1 and TRBJ1-2, is KAGVTQTPRYLIKTRGQQVTLSCSPISGHRSVSWYQQTPGQGLQFLFEYFSETQRNKGNFPGRFSGRQFSNSRSEMNVSTLELGDSALYLCASSPSRTGSNYGYTFGSGTRLTVV.

This clonotype was counted many times. The rearrangement links TRBV28 to TRBJ1-2; D is perhaps TRBD1 (6 bases). V gave up 4 bases and J gave up 4 bases, with 10 bases separating them. The germline V gene encodes CDR1 MDHEN and CDR2 SYDVKM. The CDR3 covers 13 residues. CDR3: CASSSGAAYGYTF. CDR3 coding DNA: TGTGCCAGCAGTTCAGGGGCGGCCTATGGCTACACCTTC.

In this sample, this clonotype turned up many times. The rearrangement links TRBV12-3 or TRBV12-4 to TRBJ1-1; 8 bases are shared with TRBD1. The CDR3 contains 14 residues. J lost 1 base, V lost 5 bases, and 3 bases had no gene match. The chain's CDR3 is CASSPTGENTEAFF. The CDR3 DNA sequence: TGTGCCAGCAGTCCGACAGGGGAGAACACTGAAGCTTTCTTT.

The chain carries TRBV11-2 and TRBJ2-7; D gene uncertain. V was shortened by 4 bases and J by 7 bases, with 11 bases between the two germline ends. This CDR3 contains 12 residues. Germline V CDR1 and CDR2: SGHAT, FQNNGV. This chain's CDR3 is CASSWATEEQYF. The CDR3 DNA reads as TGTGCCAGCAGCTGGGCCACGGAGGAGCAGTACTTC.

This clonotype was seen repeatedly, ten times or more. V is TRBV9 and J is TRBJ2-7, with no clear D. The V gene's germline CDR1 is SGDLS and CDR2 YYNGEE. This CDR3 contains 15 residues. V was trimmed by 4 bases and J by 2 bases, leaving 16 bases between them. CDR3 DNA sequence: TGTGCCAGCAGCCCCAAGAGCCGTGGTACCTACGAGCAGTACTTC. Encoded protein: CASSPKSRGTYEQYF. Full variable domain (outside the CDR3, taken from reference TRBV9 and TRBJ2-7): DSGVTQTPKHLITATGQRVTLRCSPRSGDLSVYWYQQSLDQGLQFLIQYYNGEERAKGNILERFSAQQFPDLHSELNLSSLELGDSALYFCASSPKSRGTYEQYFGPGTRLTVT.

This chain uses TRBV11-2 with TRBJ2-6; D unclear. Germline V CDR1 and CDR2: SGHAT, FQNNGV. The CDR3 runs 17 residues. The ends were cut back, 2 bases at V and 0 bases at J, with 11 bases in the middle. CDR3: CASSLRKKSSGANVLTF. CDR3 coding DNA: TGTGCCAGCAGCTTACGCAAAAAGAGCTCTGGGGCCAACGTCCTGACTTTC.

A few counts support this clonotype. The gene calls are TRBV20-1 and TRBJ2-3, with 10 positions matching TRBD2. The CDR3 is made up of 17 amino acids. V dropped 2 bases and J dropped 6; count of bases not matched to a gene: 14. Looked up from germline, CDR1 is DFQATT and CDR2 is SNEGSKA (reference sequence). CDR3 amino acids: CSARPLGLAGAWDTQYF. CDR3 sequence (DNA): TGCAGTGCTAGACCCCTGGGCCTAGCGGGGGCGTGGGATACGCAGTATTTT.

This clonotype was counted many times. The chain employs TRBV12-3 or TRBV12-4 and TRBJ2-5; tentatively, D is TRBD1 (5 bases). Trimming shortened V by 4 bases and J by 0 bases, and 9 bases separated the two germline ends. The CDR3 spans 14 residues. The CDR3 nucleotides are TGTGCCAGCAGTTCGACAGCGTACCAAGAGACCCAGTACTTC. The encoded protein is CASSSTAYQETQYF.

This clonotype was observed at least ten times. The chain joins TRBV20-1 to TRBJ1-4; the D gene is possibly TRBD1 (6 bases). V shed 0 bases and J shed 4 bases, with 24 bases lying between them. Germline CDR1 reads DFQATT; CDR2 reads SNEGSKA (reference sequence). The CDR3 length is 19 residues. The CDR3 region has the DNA TGCAGTGCTAGAGATCTAATCGCTGCCCAGGGGCCTGGTAATGAAAAACTGTTTTTT. This encodes CSARDLIAAQGPGNEKLFF.